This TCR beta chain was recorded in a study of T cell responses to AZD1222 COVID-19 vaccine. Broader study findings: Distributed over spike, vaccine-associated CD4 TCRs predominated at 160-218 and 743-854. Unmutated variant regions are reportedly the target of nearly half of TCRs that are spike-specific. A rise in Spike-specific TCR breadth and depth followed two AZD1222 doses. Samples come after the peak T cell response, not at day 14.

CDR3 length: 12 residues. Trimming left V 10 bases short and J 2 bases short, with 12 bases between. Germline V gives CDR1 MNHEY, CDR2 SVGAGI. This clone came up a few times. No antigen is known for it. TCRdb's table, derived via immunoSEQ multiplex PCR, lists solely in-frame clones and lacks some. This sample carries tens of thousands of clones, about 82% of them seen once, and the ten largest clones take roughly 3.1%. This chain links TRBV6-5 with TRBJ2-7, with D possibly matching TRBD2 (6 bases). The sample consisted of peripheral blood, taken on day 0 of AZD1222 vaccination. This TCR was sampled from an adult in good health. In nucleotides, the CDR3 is TGTGCCACACGTAGCGGAACCTACGAGCAGTACTTC. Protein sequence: CATRSGTYEQYF.